Listed below are T cell receptor beta chains from one sample, sequenced in a study of cytomegalovirus exposure and HLA in healthy donors. The table came from immunoSEQ multiplex PCR; TCRdb's copy has only in-frame clones and leaves some out. In the table there are about 140,000 clones, roughly 78% of which are singletons. Sequenced material: PBMCs. These receptors were collected from a female donor in good health and CMV-seronegative. CDR3s include the opening cysteine and the closing phenylalanine or tryptophan. The D gene is left open where the match is weak. The size entry is marked missing in some rows and otherwise reads once, few, many or a size class.

d_gene | j_gene | v_gene | abundance | CDR3aa | CDR3nt
TRBD2 | TRBJ2-3 | TRBV30 | NA | CAWTVVAGGRPDTQYF | TGTGCCTGGACCGTGGTAGCGGGAGGTCGACCAGATACGCAGTATTTT
TRBD1 | TRBJ2-4 | TRBV28 | NA | CASSFRPSGQGRLLAKNIQYF | TGTGCCAGCAGTTTTCGCCCATCCGGACAGGGTAGATTACTAGCCAAAAACATTCAGTACTTC
NA | TRBJ2-2 | TRBV10-2 | once | CASSRGTHSGELFF | TGCGCCAGCTCAAGGGGGACCCACAGCGGGGAGCTGTTTTTT
TRBD1 | TRBJ2-7 | TRBV5-4 | NA | CASSNAPGQAYYEQYF | TGTGCCAGCAGCAATGCCCCGGGACAGGCTTACTACGAGCAGTACTTC
NA | TRBJ2-1 | TRBV5-1 | NA | CASSLDMLGAYNEQFF | TGCGCCAGCAGCTTGGATATGTTAGGAGCCTACAATGAGCAGTTCTTC
NA | TRBJ1-5 | TRBV7-2 | NA | CASSLASRDSNQPQHF | TGTGCCAGCAGCTTAGCTAGCAGGGATAGCAATCAGCCCCAGCATTTT
TRBD1 | TRBJ2-2 | TRBV29-1 | NA | CSVKTGANTGELFF | TGCAGCGTCAAGACAGGGGCGAACACCGGGGAGCTGTTTTTT
TRBD2 | TRBJ2-2 | TRBV7-3 | NA | CASGTGGGTGELFF | TGTGCCAGCGGGACGGGAGGGGGCACCGGGGAGCTGTTTTTT
NA | TRBJ2-1 | TRBV10-2 | once | CASRLVGDSYNEQFF | TGCGCCAGCAGACTAGTCGGCGACTCCTACAATGAGCAGTTCTTC
TRBD2 | TRBJ2-7 | TRBV6-5 | once | CASSYFLGGSYEQYF | TGTGCCAGCAGTTACTTTCTGGGGGGGTCCTACGAGCAGTACTTC
NA | TRBJ2-1 | TRBV14 | NA | CASSPYMLGYNEQFF | TGTGCCAGCAGCCCGTATATGCTAGGCTACAATGAGCAGTTCTTC
TRBD1 | TRBJ1-2 | TRBV5-1 | NA | CASSSGQQLNYGYTF | TGCGCCAGCAGCTCGGGACAGCAACTTAACTATGGCTACACCTTC
TRBD1 | TRBJ2-2 | TRBV5-4 | once | CASSSSGQVAGELFF | TGTGCCAGCAGCTCCAGTGGACAGGTAGCCGGGGAGCTGTTTTTT
NA | TRBJ2-7 | TRBV7-2 | once | CASSLATGRSSYEQYF | TGTGCCAGCAGCTTAGCGACGGGTAGAAGCTCCTACGAGCAGTACTTC
NA | TRBJ1-4 | TRBV27 | NA | CASSLAGTYGREKLFF | TGTGCCAGCAGTTTAGCCGGGACTTATGGGCGGGAAAAACTGTTTTTT
NA | TRBJ1-1 | TRBV29-1 | NA | CSVEAMGGNTEAFF | TGCAGCGTTGAAGCAATGGGGGGGAACACTGAAGCTTTCTTT